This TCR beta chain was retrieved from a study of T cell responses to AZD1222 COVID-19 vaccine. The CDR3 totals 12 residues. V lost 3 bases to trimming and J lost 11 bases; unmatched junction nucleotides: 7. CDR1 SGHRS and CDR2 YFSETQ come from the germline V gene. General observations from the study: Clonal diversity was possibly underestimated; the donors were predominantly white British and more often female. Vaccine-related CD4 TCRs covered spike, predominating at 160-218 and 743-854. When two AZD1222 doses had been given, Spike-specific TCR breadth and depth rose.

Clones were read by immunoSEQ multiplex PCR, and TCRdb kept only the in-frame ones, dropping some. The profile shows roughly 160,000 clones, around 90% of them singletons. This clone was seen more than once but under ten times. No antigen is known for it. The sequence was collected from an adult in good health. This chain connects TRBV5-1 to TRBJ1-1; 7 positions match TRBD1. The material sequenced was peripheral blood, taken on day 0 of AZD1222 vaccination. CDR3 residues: CASSSRQGSAFF. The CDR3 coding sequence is TGCGCCAGCAGCTCTCGACAGGGTTCGGCTTTCTTT.